The present TCR beta chain was sequenced within a study of cytomegalovirus exposure and HLA in healthy donors. Some clones are missing from TCRdb's copy, which holds only in-frame ones; the method was immunoSEQ multiplex PCR. The sample yields roughly 60,000 clones, about 90% seen once. Trimming removed 2 bases at V and 6 bases at J, with 17 bases between. CDR3 size: 16 residues. Germline V gene lookup returns CDR1 MDHEN and CDR2 SYDVKM. This chain joins TRBV28 and TRBJ2-1, with a weak D call TRBD2 (6 bases). This sequence was found in a woman aged 18 to 35 in good health and CMV-seronegative. The material sequenced was PBMCs. The CDR3 loop is CASSLNLVGSSNEQFF. For the CDR3, the DNA is TGTGCCAGCAGTTTAAACCTAGTCGGGAGTTCCAATGAGCAGTTCTTC.